This entry describes one TCR beta chain. At the DNA level, this CDR3 is encoded by other sequences in the same sample as well. This entry is derived from a study of cytomegalovirus exposure and HLA in healthy donors. These donors, healthy bone marrow donors, were studied. V was cut by 0 bases and J by 2 bases, with 8 bases left in between. Germline V CDR1 and CDR2: SGDLS, YYNGEE. The CDR3 loop spans 15 amino acids. PCR amplification relied on 60 Vbeta primers (plus 13 Jbeta primers). Repertoires were generated with immunoSEQ multiplex PCR, while TCRdb's copy carries only in-frame clones and drops some. The sample yields under 150,000 clones, roughly 78% seen once.

The sample consisted of PBMCs. The chain joins TRBV9 to TRBJ1-4; possibly TRBD1 for D (5 bases). This TCR came from a woman aged 40 to 50 in good health and CMV-seronegative. The DNA for the CDR3 is TGTGCCAGCAGCGTAGCTCAGGGTACTAATGAAAAACTGTTTTTT. As protein: CASSVAQGTNEKLFF.